The following is a TCR beta chain sequence with its context. Its antigen is not known. The junction does not match germline at one end; this may be a read error. This entry is derived from a study of tumor and adjacent non-tumor tissue in lung cancer. Overall study findings and caveats: Tumor tissue had significantly higher TCR diversity than normal lung. Tumor TCR diversity, when higher, was linked to shorter survival.

Three rounds of nested PCR, following a modified ARM-PCR protocol, produced the TCRbeta library. MiXCR, applied by TCRdb to the multiplex PCR reads, yields one record per CDR3 protein. The top ten hold approximately 40% of the sample, which has 60,000 to 85,000 distinct CDR3 sequences, around 76% seen once. This sample's RNA came from whole unsorted tissue. Distant lung tissue was collected more than 3 cm away from the tumor edge. Newly diagnosed lung cancer patients had thoracic surgery in China, August–late 2014, without prior chemotherapy. The CDR3 is 15 residues long. Germline CDR1 and CDR2: SEHNR and FQNEAQ (reference sequence).

The chain employs TRBV7-9 and TRBJ2-1; D may correspond to TRBD1 or TRBD2 (6 bases each). What was sequenced was distant non-tumor lung tissue. The TCR was taken from a man between 65 and 79 years old with non-small cell lung cancer. The CDR3 nucleotides are TGTGCCAGCAGCTTTAGTTTCCCGGGGGACAATGGGCAGTTCTTC. Translation gives CASSFSFPGDNGQFF.